The TCR beta chain under discussion was sequenced for a study of neoadjuvant anti-PD-1 for oral cavity cancer. The protocol was immunoSEQ multiplex PCR, while the TCRdb copy is restricted to in-frame clones and leaves out a portion. There are approximately 42,000 clones in the sample; 65% to 85% occur only once, and approximately 4.8% lies in the top ten. Specified time point: after neoadjuvant nivolumab, at surgical resection. Blood cells were analyzed directly, without culture or expansion. The length of the CDR3 is 16 residues. Germline assignment: CDR1 MGHRA and CDR2 YSYEKL. A note on this clone: An end of the junction differs from the germline gene, which may be a read error.

This clonotype was obtained from a person between 35 and 79 years old with oral cavity squamous cell carcinoma. The chain joins TRBV4-1 to TRBJ1-1; D is unclear. The specimen was PBMCs, collected after nivolumab (anti-PD-1) treatment. CDR3 bases: TGTGCCAGCAGCCAGGTCGACCTTGGGTTTCGCACTGAAGCTTTCTTT. Its protein product is CASSQVDLGFRTEAFF.